The present T cell receptor beta chain was sequenced within a study of T cell responses to AZD1222 COVID-19 vaccine. Clones were read by immunoSEQ multiplex PCR, and TCRdb kept only the in-frame ones, dropping some. The data contain roughly 77,000 clones, approximately 90% of them seen just once; the ten biggest clones take up around 4.9%. General observations from the study: Baseline seropositives among AZD1222 recipients totaled only 5 or 6.

About this clone: As yet, its antigen is unknown.

CDR1 MDHEN and CDR2 SYDVKM come from the germline V gene. V shed 1 base and J shed 11 bases, with 11 bases lying between them. The length of the CDR3 is 12 residues. This material consisted of peripheral blood, taken on day 0 of AZD1222 vaccination. The V gene is TRBV28, the J gene TRBJ1-1; D gene ambiguous. The TCR comes from an adult in good health. DNA for the CDR3: TGTGCCAGCAGTTTATTACCCACCTCCGCTTTCTTT. This translates into CASSLLPTSAFF. The variable domain in full, with the rest retrieved from reference TRBV28 and TRBJ1-1, is DVKVTQSSRYLVKRTGEKVFLECVQDMDHENMFWYRQDPGLGLRLIYFSYDVKMKEKGDIPEGYSVSREKKERFSLILESASTNQTSMYLCASSLLPTSAFFGQGTRLTVV.